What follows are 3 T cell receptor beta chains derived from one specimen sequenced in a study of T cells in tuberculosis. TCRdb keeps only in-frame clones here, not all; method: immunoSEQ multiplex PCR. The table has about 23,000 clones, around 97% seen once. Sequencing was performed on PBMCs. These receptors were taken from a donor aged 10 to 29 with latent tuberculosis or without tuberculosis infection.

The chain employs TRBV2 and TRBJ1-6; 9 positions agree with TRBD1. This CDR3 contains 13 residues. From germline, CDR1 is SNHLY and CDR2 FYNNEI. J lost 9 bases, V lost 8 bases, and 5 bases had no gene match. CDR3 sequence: CASLRTGVSPLHF. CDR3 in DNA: TGTGCCAGCCTCCGGACAGGGGTTTCACCCCTCCACTTT.

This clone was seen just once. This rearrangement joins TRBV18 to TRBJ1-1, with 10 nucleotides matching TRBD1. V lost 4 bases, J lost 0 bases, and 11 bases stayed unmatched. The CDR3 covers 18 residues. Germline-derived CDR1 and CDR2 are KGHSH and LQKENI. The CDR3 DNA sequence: TGTGCCAGCTCACGTACTAGCCTCGGACAGGGGGTGAACACTGAAGCTTTCTTT. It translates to CASSRTSLGQGVNTEAFF.

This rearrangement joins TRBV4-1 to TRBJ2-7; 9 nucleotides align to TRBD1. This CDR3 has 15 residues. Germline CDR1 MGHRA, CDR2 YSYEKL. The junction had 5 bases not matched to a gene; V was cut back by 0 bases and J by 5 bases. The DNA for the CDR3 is TGCGCCAGCAGCCAAGAGGGGACAGGGTTCCACGAGCAGTACTTC. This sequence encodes CASSQEGTGFHEQYF.